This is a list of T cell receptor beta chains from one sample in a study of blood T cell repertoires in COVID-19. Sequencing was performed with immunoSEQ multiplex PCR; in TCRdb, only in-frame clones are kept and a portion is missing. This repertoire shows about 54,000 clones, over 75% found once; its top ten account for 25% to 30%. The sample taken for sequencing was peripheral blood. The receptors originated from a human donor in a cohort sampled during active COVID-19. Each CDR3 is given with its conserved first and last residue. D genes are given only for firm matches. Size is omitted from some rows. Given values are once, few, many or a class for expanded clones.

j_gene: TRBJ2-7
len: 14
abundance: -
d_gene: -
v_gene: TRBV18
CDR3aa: CASSPNGQGNEQYF
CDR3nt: TGTGCCAGCTCACCAAACGGGCAGGGCAACGAGCAGTACTTC

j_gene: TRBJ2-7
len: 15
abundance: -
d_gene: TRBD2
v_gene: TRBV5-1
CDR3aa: CASSQLAGGDYEQYF
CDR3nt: TGCGCCAGCAGCCAACTAGCGGGGGGAGACTACGAGCAGTACTTC

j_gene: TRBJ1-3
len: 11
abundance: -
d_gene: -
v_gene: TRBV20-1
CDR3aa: CSAAPKNTIYF
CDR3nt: TGCAGTGCCGCGCCCAAAAACACCATATATTTT

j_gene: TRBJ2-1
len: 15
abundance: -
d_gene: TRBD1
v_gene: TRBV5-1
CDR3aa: CASSSTGGQHNEQFF
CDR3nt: TGCGCCAGCAGCTCTACAGGGGGCCAACACAATGAGCAGTTCTTC

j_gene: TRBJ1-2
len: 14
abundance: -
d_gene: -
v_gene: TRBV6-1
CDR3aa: CASSEVVNRDGYTF
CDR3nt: TGTGCCAGCAGTGAAGTTGTTAATCGGGATGGCTACACCTTC

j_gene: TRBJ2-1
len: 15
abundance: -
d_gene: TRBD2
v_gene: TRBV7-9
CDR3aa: CASSKTSGAYNEQFF
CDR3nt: TGTGCCAGCAGCAAGACTAGCGGCGCCTACAATGAGCAGTTCTTC

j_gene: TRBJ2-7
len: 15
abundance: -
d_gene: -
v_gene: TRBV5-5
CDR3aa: CASSLAVRGTYEQYF
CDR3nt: TGTGCCAGCAGCTTGGCAGTCAGGGGTACCTACGAGCAGTACTTC

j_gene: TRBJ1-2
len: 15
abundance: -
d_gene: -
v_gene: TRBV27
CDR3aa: CASSLSSGAYYGYTF
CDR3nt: TGTGCCAGCAGTTTATCATCAGGGGCATACTATGGCTACACCTTC

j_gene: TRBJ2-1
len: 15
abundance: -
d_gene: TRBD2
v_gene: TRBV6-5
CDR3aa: CASRDASGALNEQFF
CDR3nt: TGTGCCAGCAGGGATGCCAGCGGGGCCCTTAATGAGCAGTTCTTC

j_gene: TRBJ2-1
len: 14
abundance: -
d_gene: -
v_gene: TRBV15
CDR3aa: CATSRDSPMDEQFF
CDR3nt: TGTGCCACCAGCAGAGATAGTCCTATGGATGAGCAGTTCTTC

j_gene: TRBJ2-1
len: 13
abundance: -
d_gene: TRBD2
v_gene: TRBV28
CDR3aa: CASSISGRHEQFF
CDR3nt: TGTGCCAGCAGTATTAGCGGGAGACATGAGCAGTTCTTC

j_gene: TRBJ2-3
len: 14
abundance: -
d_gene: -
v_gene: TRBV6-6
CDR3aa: CASSPSMTSDTQYF
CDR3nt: TGTGCCAGCAGCCCCTCAATGACTTCAGATACGCAGTATTTT

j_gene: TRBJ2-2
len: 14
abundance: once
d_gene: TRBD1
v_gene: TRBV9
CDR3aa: CASSVDRGAGELFF
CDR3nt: TGTGCCAGCAGCGTCGACAGGGGTGCCGGGGAGCTGTTTTTT

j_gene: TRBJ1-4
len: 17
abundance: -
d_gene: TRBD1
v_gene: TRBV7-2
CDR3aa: CASSLGSGGATNEKLFF
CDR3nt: TGTGCCAGCAGCTTAGGGTCAGGGGGAGCAACTAATGAAAAACTGTTTTTT

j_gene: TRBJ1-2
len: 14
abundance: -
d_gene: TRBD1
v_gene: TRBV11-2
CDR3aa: CASSSAGGDYGYTF
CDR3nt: TGTGCCAGCAGCTCAGCAGGGGGCGACTATGGCTACACCTTC

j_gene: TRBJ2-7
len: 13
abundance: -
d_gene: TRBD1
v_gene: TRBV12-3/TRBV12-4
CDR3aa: CASSQDREDEQYF
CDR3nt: TGTGCCAGCAGTCAGGACAGGGAAGACGAGCAGTACTTC

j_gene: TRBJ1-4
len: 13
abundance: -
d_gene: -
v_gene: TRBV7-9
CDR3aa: CASSLTGLEKLFF
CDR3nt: TGTGCCAGCAGCTTAACGGGACTCGAAAAACTGTTTTTT

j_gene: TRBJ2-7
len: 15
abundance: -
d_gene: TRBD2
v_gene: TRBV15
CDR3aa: CATSRTAGGPYEQYF
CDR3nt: TGTGCCACCAGCAGGACGGCGGGGGGCCCCTACGAGCAGTACTTC

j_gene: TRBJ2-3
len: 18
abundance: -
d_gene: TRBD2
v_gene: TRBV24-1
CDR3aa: CATSDVRLADSSTDTQYF
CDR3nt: TGTGCCACCAGTGATGTAAGACTAGCGGATTCTAGCACAGATACGCAGTATTTT

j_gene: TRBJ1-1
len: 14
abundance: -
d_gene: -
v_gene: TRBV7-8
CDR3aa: CASSYLDRNTEAFF
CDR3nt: TGTGCCAGCAGCTACCTGGACAGGAACACTGAAGCTTTCTTT

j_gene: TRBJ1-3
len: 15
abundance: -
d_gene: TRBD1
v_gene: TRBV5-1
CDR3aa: CASSAGTGGLLPIYF
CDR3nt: TGCGCCAGCAGCGCCGGGACAGGGGGTCTCCTCCCAATATATTTT

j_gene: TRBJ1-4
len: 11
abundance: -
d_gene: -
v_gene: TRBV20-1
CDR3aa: CSALSGEKLFF
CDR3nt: TGCAGTGCTTTATCGGGGGAAAAACTGTTTTTT

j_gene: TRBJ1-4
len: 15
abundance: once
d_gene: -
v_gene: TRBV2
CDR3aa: CASSITGTNVEKLFF
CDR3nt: TGTGCCAGCAGTATCACCGGGACAAACGTGGAAAAACTGTTTTTT